The subject of this entry is one T cell receptor beta chain. These data come from a study of OX40 agonist ivuxolimab in advanced cancers. Libraries were prepared by immunoSEQ multiplex PCR; TCRdb keeps only in-frame clonotypes and omits some of them. The repertoire holds tens of thousands of clones, with roughly 89% as singletons. Sampling times: baseline, cycle 4 day 1, cycle 7 day 1. The TCR was taken from an adult with an advanced solid tumor such as melanoma, head and neck, liver or kidney cancer. Here the sequenced sample was CD4+ or CD8+ T cells sorted from blood, taken in a trial of the OX40 agonist ivuxolimab.

This CDR3 reads CASSEFVLRQGEETQYF. CDR3 in DNA: TGCGCCAGCAGTGAGTTCGTATTGCGACAGGGAGAAGAGACCCAGTACTTC. The chain employs TRBV10-2 and TRBJ2-5; 7 bases match TRBD1. The V and J ends lost 1 base and 3 bases, in that order; junction bases with no gene match: 11. CDR1 and CDR2 from the germline V gene are WSHSY and SAAADI. The CDR3 is made up of 17 amino acids.